These 24 T cell receptor beta chains originate from one sample sequenced in a study of spatial heterogeneity in lung cancer. General study points: Mutation tallies in tumors tracked expanded intratumoral alpha and beta TCR counts.

TCRdb passed the 5' RACE reads through MiXCR, listing each CDR3 protein once. The profile covers some 10,000 distinct CDR3 sequences, with approximately 15% appearing a single time and less than 20% taken by the ten largest. Their antigens are not known. This sample's time point: sample taken at primary tumor resection. Sequencing was performed on lung tumor tissue, taken at surgery. The source is a male donor with early-stage non-small cell lung cancer.

This clonotype was recorded at least ten times. J is TRBJ2-5 and V is TRBV11-1; D call uncertain. CDR1 and CDR2 (germline): SGHAT, FQDESV (reference sequence). The V gene lost 1 base and the J gene lost 6 bases, with 9 bases spanning the gap. This CDR3 contains 13 residues. The chain's CDR3 is CASSLEPLKTQYF. The CDR3, as DNA: TGTGCCAGCAGCTTAGAGCCACTCAAGACCCAGTACTTC.

This clonotype was seen many times. The chain recombines TRBV28 with TRBJ2-7, with 7 bases identical to TRBD2. The V gene's germline CDR1 is MDHEN and CDR2 SYDVKM. The CDR3 has 15 residues. J was trimmed by 1 base and V by 4 bases; bases with no gene match: 7. The CDR3 bases are TGTGCCAGCAGTTCCTCGGGGGGTGGGTCCTACGAGCAGTACTTC. As protein: CASSSSGGGSYEQYF. The full variable domain, its missing parts supplied by reference TRBV28 and TRBJ2-7, is DVKVTQSSRYLVKRTGEKVFLECVQDMDHENMFWYRQDPGLGLRLIYFSYDVKMKEKGDIPEGYSVSREKKERFSLILESASTNQTSMYLCASSSSGGGSYEQYFGPGTRLTVT.

About this clonotype itself: A much larger clone lies one base from this, so it may be a read error. The chain links TRBV18 to TRBJ1-1; unclear D gene. V was shortened by 2 bases and J by 1 base, with 8 bases between the two germline ends. The CDR3 is 14 residues long. From germline, CDR1 is KGHSH and CDR2 LQKENI. Written as DNA, the CDR3 is TGTGCCAGCTCACCAGCGACAAAGAACACTGAAGCTTTCTTT. Encoded protein: CASSPATKNTEAFF.

As concerns this clonotype: The junction shows a germline mismatch at one end, possibly a read error. This sequence joins TRBV3-1 and TRBJ2-3; D is possibly TRBD1 (5 bases). This CDR3 is built from 17 residues. The V gene's germline CDR1 is LGHDT and CDR2 YNNKEL (reference sequence). The chain's CDR3 is CASSQDWGPDRTDTQYF. Here the CDR3 DNA reads TGCGCCAGCAGCCAAGATTGGGGCCCGGACCGCACAGATACGCAGTATTTT.

The chain carries TRBV7-9 and TRBJ2-7, with D perhaps TRBD2 (5 bases). The ends were cut back, 5 bases at V and 3 bases at J, with 17 bases in the middle. The CDR3 runs 15 residues. Per germline, CDR1 SEHNR and CDR2 FQNEAQ (reference sequence). CDR3 sequence (DNA): TGTGCCAGCAGCGATTTAGCCGGGAAGCACTACGAGCAGTACTTC. Protein: CASSDLAGKHYEQYF.

This clonotype occurred many times. The chain recombines TRBV12-3 or TRBV12-4 with TRBJ1-1, with D tentatively TRBD1 (5 bases). Trimming took 7 bases from V and 4 from J, leaving 19 bases between them. The CDR3 totals 15 residues. The CDR3 coding sequence is TGTGCCAGCACCTCATCTACCCAGGGAGGCACTGAAGCTTTCTTT. Amino acid sequence: CASTSSTQGGTEAFF.

V gene TRBV12-5 combines with J gene TRBJ1-1; D may be TRBD1 (5 bases). The CDR3 spans 13 residues. The germline CDR1 and CDR2 sequences are LGHNT and FRNRAP. The germline V and J ends were trimmed by 0 bases and 4 bases, with 6 bases remaining between them. The CDR3: CASGLVGVTEAFF. CDR3 DNA sequence: TGTGCTAGTGGTTTGGTAGGGGTCACTGAAGCTTTCTTT.

This clonotype was detected many times. The chain joins TRBV28 to TRBJ1-1; 9 bases are shared with TRBD1. CDR1 and CDR2 (germline): MDHEN, SYDVKM. V lost 6 bases to trimming and J lost 6 bases; unmatched junction nucleotides: 8. The CDR3 is 14 amino acids. The CDR3, as DNA: TGTGCCAGCAGAACAGGGGGCGCCGGTCCTGAAGCTTTCTTT. Encoded protein: CASRTGGAGPEAFF.

By share, this clonotype counts as medium-sized. The chain has TRBV19 and TRBJ2-7, with 9 bases lining up with TRBD1. CDR1 LNHDA and CDR2 SQIVND come from the germline V gene (reference sequence). J gave up 5 bases and V 8 bases, and 7 bases lay outside the gene matches. The CDR3 loop spans 13 amino acids. CDR3: CASPPDRGHEQYF. The CDR3 nucleotides are TGTGCCAGTCCACCGGACAGGGGCCACGAGCAGTACTTC.

The chain carries TRBV14 and TRBJ2-7, with 12 bases lining up with TRBD2. This CDR3 has 15 amino acids. V lost 1 base and J lost 6; bases outside the gene matches: 4. CDR1 is SGHDN, CDR2 FVKESK, per germline. The CDR3 bases are TGTGCCAGCAGCCAAGCGGCTAGCGGGAGGGGCGAGCAGTACTTC. This codes for CASSQAASGRGEQYF. The full variable domain, rest sourced from reference TRBV14 and TRBJ2-7, is EAGVTQFPSHSVIEKGQTVTLRCDPISGHDNLYWYRRVMGKEIKFLLHFVKESKQDESGMPNNRFLAERTGGTYSTLKVQPAELEDSGVYFCASSQAASGRGEQYFGPGTRLTVT.

Judged by abundance, this clonotype is medium-sized. The rearrangement links TRBV4-2 to TRBJ1-5; the D is unclear. The CDR3 length is 15 residues. Germline assignment: CDR1 LGHNA and CDR2 YNFKEQ. V lost 3 bases to trimming and J lost 0 bases, with 9 bases between them. As DNA, the CDR3 is TGTGCCAGCAGCCACGTTGGAGATAGCAATCAGCCCCAGCATTTT. Translating it yields CASSHVGDSNQPQHF.

Judged by abundance, this clonotype is medium-sized. This chain uses TRBV20-1 with TRBJ2-1, with 8 bases aligning to TRBD2. Germline CDR1 is DFQATT and CDR2 is SNEGSKA (reference sequence). V gave up 7 bases and J gave up 7 bases; unmatched junction bases: 6. This CDR3 region has 12 residues. CDR3 DNA sequence: TGCAGTGTGACGCGGGGGGTTAATGAGCAGTTCTTC. Its translation is CSVTRGVNEQFF.

The rearrangement uses TRBV5-1 and TRBJ2-7, with TRBD1 matching 9 bases. From germline, CDR1 is SGHRS and CDR2 YFSETQ. The CDR3 is made up of 14 amino acids. The ends lost 4 bases at V and 6 bases at J; junction bases unmatched: 8. CDR3 protein: CASSIAGTGTEQYF. CDR3 DNA: TGCGCCAGCAGCATAGCCGGGACAGGGACCGAGCAGTACTTC.

Only one count was recorded for this clonotype. The chain is built from TRBV5-6 and TRBJ2-7; D possibly corresponds to TRBD2 (6 bases). The CDR3 is 14 amino acids. Deletions cut 4 bases from V and 0 bases from J, with 11 bases between. CDR1 is SGHDT, CDR2 YYEEEE, per germline. The CDR3 loop is CASSGGLFSYEQYF. The CDR3 coding sequence is TGTGCCAGCAGCGGGGGACTGTTCTCCTACGAGCAGTACTTC.

This clonotype was recorded at least ten times. V usage is TRBV20-1 and J usage is TRBJ2-2; TRBD2 agrees at 8 bases. This CDR3 comprises 16 residues. Looked up from germline, CDR1 is DFQATT and CDR2 is SNEGSKA (reference sequence). Trimming cost V 4 bases and J 3 bases; bases outside gene matches: 10. The CDR3 DNA follows: TGCAGTGCTAAAGTTAGAAGCGGGGGTGACACCGGGGAGCTGTTTTTT. Translating gives CSAKVRSGGDTGELFF.

This clonotype was seen repeatedly, ten times or more. This chain uses TRBV30 with TRBJ1-1, with a weak D call TRBD1 (6 bases). The V end lost 2 bases, the J end lost 0 bases, and 16 bases lay between the germline ends. This CDR3 has 16 residues. Germline loops: CDR1 GTSNPN, CDR2 SVGIG (reference sequence). In DNA form, the CDR3 reads TGTGCCTGGAGTCCGGGGACACAGCTTATGAACACTGAAGCTTTCTTT. Residues: CAWSPGTQLMNTEAFF.

This clonotype was observed many times. The V and J genes are TRBV20-1 and TRBJ2-3; 8 bases agree with TRBD2. V was clipped by 5 bases and J by 1 base; unmatched bases: 2. Per germline, CDR1 DFQATT and CDR2 SNEGSKA (reference sequence). The CDR3 sequence is 13 residues long. CDR3 residues: CSAALAGTDTQYF. The CDR3 DNA reads TGCAGTGCTGCACTAGCGGGCACAGATACGCAGTATTTT.

The chain uses TRBV12-3 or TRBV12-4 and TRBJ1-6, with D hard to call. This CDR3 comprises 14 residues. V was pared by 0 bases and J by 6 bases, with 6 bases between. CDR3 nucleotides: TGTGCCAGCAGTTTAGCGGGGATTAATTCACCCCTCCACTTT. Translation: CASSLAGINSPLHF.

The chain is built from TRBV28 and TRBJ2-2; maybe TRBD1 (6 bases). V shed 8 bases and J shed 6 bases, with 16 bases lying between them. CDR3 length: 14 residues. CDR1 is MDHEN and CDR2 is SYDVKM in the germline V gene. The CDR3 nucleotides read TGTGCCAGCTTCTGGACAGTGTCCCCCGGGGAGCTGTTTTTT. Encoded protein: CASFWTVSPGELFF. The whole variable domain, filled in from reference TRBV28 and TRBJ2-2, reads DVKVTQSSRYLVKRTGEKVFLECVQDMDHENMFWYRQDPGLGLRLIYFSYDVKMKEKGDIPEGYSVSREKKERFSLILESASTNQTSMYLCASFWTVSPGELFFGEGSRLTVL.

This chain uses TRBV6-1 with TRBJ1-1; the D is unclear. Germline CDR1 MNHNS, CDR2 SASEGT. CDR3 length: 14 residues. V was pared by 4 bases and J by 6 bases, with 15 bases between. CDR3: CASSVARSSSEAFF. Written as DNA, the CDR3 is TGTGCCAGCAGTGTAGCTAGATCCTCTTCTGAAGCTTTCTTT.

The genes are TRBV27 and TRBJ1-6; possibly TRBD1 for D (6 bases). Germline loops: CDR1 MNHEY, CDR2 SMNVEV (reference sequence). The CDR3 loop spans 15 amino acids. Trimming removed 2 bases from V and 4 bases from J, with 9 bases in between. CDR3 DNA sequence: TGTGCCAGCAGTTTACGAGGGGGATATAATTCACCCCTCCACTTT. Translating it yields CASSLRGGYNSPLHF.

In its sample, this clonotype ranks as medium-sized. The J gene is TRBJ2-2, the V gene TRBV7-2; 8 bases align to TRBD1. The J segment lost 7 bases and the V segment lost 2 bases, leaving 3 bases of the junction unmatched. Germline V lookup: CDR1 SGHTA, CDR2 FQGNSA. The CDR3 has 14 amino acids. CDR3 residues: CASSLQGAIGELFF. CDR3 DNA sequence: TGTGCCAGCAGCTTACAGGGGGCTATCGGGGAGCTGTTTTTT. Together with reference TRBV7-2 and TRBJ2-2, the CDR3 gives the full variable domain: GAGVSQSPSNKVTEKGKDVELRCDPISGHTALYWYRQSLGQGLEFLIYFQGNSAPDKSGLPSDRFSAERTGGSVSTLTIQRTQQEDSAVYLCASSLQGAIGELFFGEGSRLTVL.

This clonotype came up many times. The rearrangement joins TRBV7-2 to TRBJ2-5; 7 bases are shared with TRBD1. There are 13 residues in the CDR3. Trimming took 5 bases from V and 5 from J; bases not matched to a gene: 5. CDR1 is SGHTA, CDR2 FQGNSA, per germline. The CDR3 DNA reads as TGTGCCAGCAGCGTCAGGGGGTCGGAGACCCAGTACTTC. As protein: CASSVRGSETQYF.

This clonotype has at least ten counts. CDR3 in DNA: TGTGCCAGCAGTCAACAGGGAAACTATGGCTACACCTTC. Translating it yields CASSQQGNYGYTF. The V gene is TRBV27, the J gene TRBJ1-2; D possibly corresponds to TRBD1 (6 bases). V lost 5 bases and J 2 bases, leaving 9 bases between the germline ends. In germline, CDR1 is MNHEY, CDR2 SMNVEV (reference sequence). The CDR3 runs 13 residues.